This TCR beta chain was documented in a study of blood T cell repertoires in COVID-19. Study-wide context: Acute-phase and convalescent COVID-19 samples originated in the United States, Italy and Spain. In each case, the material was cDNA or gDNA derived from T cells, B-cell-depleted T cells, or PBMCs.

In the authors' workflow: Amplification from reference gene primers served as the basis for estimated nucleated cell counts. Data came from immunoSEQ multiplex PCR; TCRdb stores just in-frame clones and leaves some out. V and J calls and clone size are given by that table; D and trimming were obtained from the DNA. Here the sample spans approximately 110,000 clones, 92% being singletons. Seattle patient enrollment occurred during active infection, with longitudinal follow-up thereafter. Sequencing was done on a sample of peripheral blood. This TCR derives from a man in his fifties or sixties with COVID-19, enrolled during active disease.

The CDR3 coding sequence is TGTGCCAGTTCCAACCTACAGGGCCATCAGCCCCAGCATTTT. As protein: CASSNLQGHQPQHF. V gene TRBV19 combines with J gene TRBJ1-5, with D maybe TRBD1 (6 bases). Germline assignment: CDR1 LNHDA and CDR2 SQIVND (reference sequence). V dropped 8 bases and J dropped 5 bases, with 16 bases sitting between them. This CDR3 region has 14 residues.